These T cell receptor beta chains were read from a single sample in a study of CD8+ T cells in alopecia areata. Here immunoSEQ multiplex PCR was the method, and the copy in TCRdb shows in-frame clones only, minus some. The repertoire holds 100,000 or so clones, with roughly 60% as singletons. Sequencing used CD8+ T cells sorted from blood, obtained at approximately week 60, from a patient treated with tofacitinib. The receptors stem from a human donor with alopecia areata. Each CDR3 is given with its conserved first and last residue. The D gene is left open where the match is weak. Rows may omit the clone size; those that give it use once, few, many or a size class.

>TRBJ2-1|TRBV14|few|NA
CASSQDRVGAYNEQFF
TGTGCCAGCAGCCAAGATCGGGTAGGGGCTTACAATGAGCAGTTCTTC
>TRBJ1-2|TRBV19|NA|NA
CASSAPGSGQTNYGYTF
TGTGCCAGTAGTGCCCCTGGTTCTGGACAGACTAACTATGGCTACACCTTC
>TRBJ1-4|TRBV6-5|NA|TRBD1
CASSTGATNEKLFF
TGTGCCAGCAGCACAGGGGCAACTAATGAAAAACTGTTTTTT
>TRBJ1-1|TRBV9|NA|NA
CASSPDGTNTEAFF
TGTGCCAGCAGCCCGGATGGGACGAACACTGAAGCTTTCTTT
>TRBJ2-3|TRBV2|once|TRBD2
CASSEAGRLASTDTQYF
TGTGCCAGCAGTGAAGCAGGGAGACTAGCTAGCACAGATACGCAGTATTTT
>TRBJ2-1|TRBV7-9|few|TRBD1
CASRLQGTYNEQFF
TGTGCCAGTAGATTACAGGGGACCTACAATGAGCAGTTCTTC
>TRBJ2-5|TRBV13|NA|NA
CASSSEVRGPETQYF
TGTGCCAGCAGCTCGGAGGTGAGGGGCCCAGAGACCCAGTACTTC
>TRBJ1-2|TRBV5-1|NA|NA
CASSLEGSYGYTF
TGCGCCAGCAGCTTGGAGGGCTCCTATGGCTACACCTTC
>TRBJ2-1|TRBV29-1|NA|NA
CSALGPSYNEQFF
TGCAGCGCTCTGGGACCCTCCTACAATGAGCAGTTCTTC
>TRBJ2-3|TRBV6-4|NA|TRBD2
CASSLTSGSTDTQYF
TGTGCCAGCAGTCTAACTAGCGGGAGCACAGATACGCAGTATTTT
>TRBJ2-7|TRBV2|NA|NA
CASSRSGISYEQYF
TGTGCCAGCAGCCGCTCGGGGATTTCCTACGAGCAGTACTTC
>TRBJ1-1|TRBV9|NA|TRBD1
CASSGTGANTEAFF
TGTGCCAGCAGCGGGACAGGGGCCAACACTGAAGCTTTCTTT
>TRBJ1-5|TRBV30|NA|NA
CAWSVRQGLDQPQHF
TGTGCCTGGAGTGTACGCCAGGGATTGGATCAGCCCCAGCATTTT
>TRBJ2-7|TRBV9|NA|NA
CASSVGQSYEQYF
TGTGCCAGCAGCGTCGGACAGTCCTACGAGCAGTACTTC
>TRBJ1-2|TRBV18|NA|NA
CASSPPSGESYGYTF
TGTGCCAGCTCACCACCCTCAGGGGAGAGCTATGGCTACACCTTC
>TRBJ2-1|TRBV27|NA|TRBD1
CASSLFWPGTGGNEQFF
TGTGCCAGCAGTTTATTCTGGCCGGGTACAGGGGGCAATGAGCAGTTCTTC
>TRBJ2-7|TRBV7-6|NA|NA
CASSLSGREIYEQYF
TGTGCCAGCAGCTTAAGTGGTAGGGAGATCTACGAGCAGTACTTC
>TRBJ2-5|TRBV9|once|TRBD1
CASSAEGQVVETQYF
TGTGCCAGCAGCGCCGAGGGACAGGTGGTGGAGACCCAGTACTTC
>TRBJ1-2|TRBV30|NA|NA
CAWSQGNRYGYTF
TGTGCCTGGAGTCAGGGTAACAGATATGGCTACACCTTC
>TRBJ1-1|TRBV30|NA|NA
CAWSEGGTEAFF
TGTGCCTGGAGTGAAGGGGGAACTGAAGCTTTCTTT
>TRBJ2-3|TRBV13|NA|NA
CASSRGGDRWSDTQYF
TGTGCCAGCAGCCGAGGGGGGGACAGGTGGTCGGATACGCAGTATTTT
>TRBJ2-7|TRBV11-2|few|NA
CASSLAFADRPSSYEQYF
TGTGCCAGCAGCTTAGCTTTCGCCGACAGACCCAGCTCCTACGAGCAGTACTTC
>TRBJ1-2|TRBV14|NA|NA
CASSQDKGGYGYTF
TGTGCCAGCAGCCAAGATAAGGGCGGCTATGGCTACACCTTC